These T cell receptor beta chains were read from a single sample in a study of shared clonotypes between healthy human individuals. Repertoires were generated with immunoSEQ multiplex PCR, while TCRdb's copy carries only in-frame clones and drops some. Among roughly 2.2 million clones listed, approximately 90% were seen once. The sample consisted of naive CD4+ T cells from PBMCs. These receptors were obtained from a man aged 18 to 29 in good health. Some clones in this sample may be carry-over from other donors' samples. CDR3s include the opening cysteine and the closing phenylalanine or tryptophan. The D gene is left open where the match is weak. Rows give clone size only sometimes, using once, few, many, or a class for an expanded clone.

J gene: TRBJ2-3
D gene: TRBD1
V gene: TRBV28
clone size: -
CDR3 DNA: TGTGCCAGCAGTTCGGACAGGGACACAGATACGCAGTATTTT
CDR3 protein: CASSSDRDTDTQYF

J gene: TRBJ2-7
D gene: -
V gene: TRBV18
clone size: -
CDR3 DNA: TGTGCCAGCTCACCCACGCTTTCCGTCTACGAGCAGTACTTC
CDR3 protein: CASSPTLSVYEQYF

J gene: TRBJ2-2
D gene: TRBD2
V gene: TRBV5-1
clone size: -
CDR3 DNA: TGCGCCAGCAGCCCGGGACTAGTTTTGTCCGGGGAGCTGTTTTTT
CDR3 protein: CASSPGLVLSGELFF

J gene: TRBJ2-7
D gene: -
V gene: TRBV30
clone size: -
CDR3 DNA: TGTGCCTGGAGTACCCCCGGGACTTATTCTTTTTGGGGTTACGAGCAGTACTTC
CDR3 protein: CAWSTPGTYSFWGYEQYF

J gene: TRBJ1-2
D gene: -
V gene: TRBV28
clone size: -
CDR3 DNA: TGTGCCAGCAGCCCCGGGGGGGCCCCTTCTTACTATGGCTACACCTTC
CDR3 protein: CASSPGGAPSYYGYTF

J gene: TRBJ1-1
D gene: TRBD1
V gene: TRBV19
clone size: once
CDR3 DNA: TGTGCCAGTAGCCAGATCCCTGGGACAGTGAACACTGAAGCTTTCTTT
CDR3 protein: CASSQIPGTVNTEAFF

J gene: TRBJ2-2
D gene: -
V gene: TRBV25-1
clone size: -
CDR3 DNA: TGTGCCAGCAGAAATCTTGGGGCGAACACCGGGGAGCTGTTTTTT
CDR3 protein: CASRNLGANTGELFF

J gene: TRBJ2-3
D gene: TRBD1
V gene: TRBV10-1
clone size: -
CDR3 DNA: TGCGCCAGCAGGGGACAGGCCACAGATACGCAGTATTTT
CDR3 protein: CASRGQATDTQYF

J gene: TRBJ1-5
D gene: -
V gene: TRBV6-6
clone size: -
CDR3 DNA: TGTGCCAGCAGTCCCGAATTGTATCAGCCCCAGCATTTT
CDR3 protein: CASSPELYQPQHF

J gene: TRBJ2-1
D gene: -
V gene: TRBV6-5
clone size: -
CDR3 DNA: TGTGCCAGCCTTTTTCGGGATGAGCAGTTCTTC
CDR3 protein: CASLFRDEQFF

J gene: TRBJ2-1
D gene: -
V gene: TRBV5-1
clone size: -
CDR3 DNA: TGCGCCAGCAGCAGCGGGCCCAACAATGAGCAGTTCTTC
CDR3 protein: CASSSGPNNEQFF

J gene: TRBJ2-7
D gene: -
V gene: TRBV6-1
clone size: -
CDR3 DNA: TGTGCCAGCAGTGAAGGGGCCGGGGTGCTCTACGAGCAGTACTTC
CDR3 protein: CASSEGAGVLYEQYF

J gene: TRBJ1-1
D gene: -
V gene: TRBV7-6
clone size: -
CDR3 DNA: TGTGCCAGCAGCCCACGAGGTTGGGGGACGAACACTGAAGCTTTCTTT
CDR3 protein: CASSPRGWGTNTEAFF

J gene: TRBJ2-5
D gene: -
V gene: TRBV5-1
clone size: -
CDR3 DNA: TGCGCCAGCAGCGTTTACCAGGGGTTGGTGGGGACCCAGTACTTC
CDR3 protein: CASSVYQGLVGTQYF

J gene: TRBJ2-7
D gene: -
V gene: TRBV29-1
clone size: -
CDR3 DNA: TGCAGCGTTGGTGTTCTAGGGGAGCAGTACTTC
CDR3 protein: CSVGVLGEQYF

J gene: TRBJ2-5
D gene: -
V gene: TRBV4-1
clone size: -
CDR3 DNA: TGCGCCAGCAGCCAAGAGCAGCGGGTGGCGAGGGAGACCCAGTACTTC
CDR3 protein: CASSQEQRVARETQYF

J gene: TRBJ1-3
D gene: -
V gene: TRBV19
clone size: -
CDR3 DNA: TGTGCCAGTAGTATATCTTCAGCAGCCGCCATATATTTT
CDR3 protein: CASSISSAAAIYF

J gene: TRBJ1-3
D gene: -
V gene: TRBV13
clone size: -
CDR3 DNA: TGTGCCAGCAGATTCAGAGGTGGAAACACCATATATTTT
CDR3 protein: CASRFRGGNTIYF

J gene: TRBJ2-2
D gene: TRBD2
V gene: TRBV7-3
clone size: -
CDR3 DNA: TGTGCCAGCAGCTTAGGGACTAGCGGGAGCCCGGAGCTGTTTTTT
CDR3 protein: CASSLGTSGSPELFF

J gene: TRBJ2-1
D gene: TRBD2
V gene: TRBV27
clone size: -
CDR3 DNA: TGTGCCAGCCACGAACTAGCGCGTCTGAGCTCCTACAATGAGCAGTTCTTC
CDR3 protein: CASHELARLSSYNEQFF

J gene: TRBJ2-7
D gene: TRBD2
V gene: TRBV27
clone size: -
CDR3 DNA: TGTGCCAGCGGGCGTGGCGGGAGGGCCGTCGAGCAGTACTTC
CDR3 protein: CASGRGGRAVEQYF

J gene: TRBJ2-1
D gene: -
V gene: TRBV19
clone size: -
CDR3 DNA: TGTGCCAGTAGGATCGGAATAGCCCCTGGTGACAATGAGCAGTTCTTC
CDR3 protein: CASRIGIAPGDNEQFF

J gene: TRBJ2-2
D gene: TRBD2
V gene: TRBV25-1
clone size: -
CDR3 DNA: TGTGCCAGCAGCGCACTAGCGGGAGGGCCTACCGGGGAGCTGTTTTTT
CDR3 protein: CASSALAGGPTGELFF

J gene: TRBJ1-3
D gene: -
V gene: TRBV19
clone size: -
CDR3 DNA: TGTGCCAGTAGTCCTCCCTCGCTAAGGAATGGAAACACCATATATTTT
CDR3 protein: CASSPPSLRNGNTIYF

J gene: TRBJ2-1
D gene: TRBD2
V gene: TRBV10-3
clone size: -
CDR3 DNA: TGTGCCATCAGTGAGTCGACTAGCGGGCAATACAATGAGCAGTTCTTC
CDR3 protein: CAISESTSGQYNEQFF

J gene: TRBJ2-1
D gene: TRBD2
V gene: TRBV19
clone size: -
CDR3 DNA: TGTGCCAGTAGTACATCTGGGCGGGGGTACAATGAGCAGTTCTTC
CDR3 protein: CASSTSGRGYNEQFF

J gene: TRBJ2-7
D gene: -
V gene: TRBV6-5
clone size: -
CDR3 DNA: TGTGCCAGCAGTTACTCTAGCGGCCCCTCCTACGAGCAGTACTTC
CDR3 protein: CASSYSSGPSYEQYF

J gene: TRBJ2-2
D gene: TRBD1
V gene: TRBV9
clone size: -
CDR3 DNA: TGTGCCAGCCAGGACAGGCGGAACACCGGGGAGCTGTTTTTT
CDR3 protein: CASQDRRNTGELFF

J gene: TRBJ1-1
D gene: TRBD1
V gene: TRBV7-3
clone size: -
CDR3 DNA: TGTGCCAGCAGCTCACAGGGGGGGCCTTTCTCTGACACTGAAGCTTTCTTT
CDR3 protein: CASSSQGGPFSDTEAFF

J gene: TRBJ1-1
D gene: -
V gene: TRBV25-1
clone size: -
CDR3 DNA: TGTGCCAGCAGTCCCCCTAGCGGGACGGGGGACACTGAAGCTTTCTTT
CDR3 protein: CASSPPSGTGDTEAFF

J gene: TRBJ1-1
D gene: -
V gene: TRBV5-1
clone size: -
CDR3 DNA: TGCGCCAGCAGTGAGGGCACCAACACTGAAGCTTTCTTT
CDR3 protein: CASSEGTNTEAFF

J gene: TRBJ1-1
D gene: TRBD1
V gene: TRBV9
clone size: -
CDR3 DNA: TGTGCCAGCAGCTGGGGACAGACGAACACTGAAGCTTTCTTT
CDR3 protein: CASSWGQTNTEAFF

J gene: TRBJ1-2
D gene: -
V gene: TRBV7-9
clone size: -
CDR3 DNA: TGTGCCAGCAGCTTAGCGGGACACAACTATGGCTACACCTTC
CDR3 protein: CASSLAGHNYGYTF

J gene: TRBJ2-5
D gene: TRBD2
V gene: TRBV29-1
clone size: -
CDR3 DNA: TGCAGCGTAGCCTCGGCGGGAGCAGAGACCCAGTACTTC
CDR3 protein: CSVASAGAETQYF

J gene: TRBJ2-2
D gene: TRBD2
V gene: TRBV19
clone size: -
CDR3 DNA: TGTGCCAGTAGTCGGACGGCGGGACTAGCGGGAGGGGAGCTGTTTTTT
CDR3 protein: CASSRTAGLAGGELFF

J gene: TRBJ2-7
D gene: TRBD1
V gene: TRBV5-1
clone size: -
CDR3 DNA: TGCGCCAGCAGCTTTACGGGACAGGGGGCTGTAGAGCAGTACTTC
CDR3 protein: CASSFTGQGAVEQYF

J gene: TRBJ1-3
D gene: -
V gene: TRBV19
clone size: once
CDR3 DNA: TGTGCCAGTAGTATAGATTGCACTGCTGGTCTCTCTGGAAACACCATATATTTT
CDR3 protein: CASSIDCTAGLSGNTIYF

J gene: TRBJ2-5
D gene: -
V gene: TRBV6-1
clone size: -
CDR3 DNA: TGTGCCAGCAGTGAAGCGCCGGGGACCCAGTACTTC
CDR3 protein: CASSEAPGTQYF

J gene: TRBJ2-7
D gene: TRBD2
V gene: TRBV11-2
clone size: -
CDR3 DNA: TGTGCCAGCAGCCAATGGACTAGCGTCTCCTACGAGCAGTACTTC
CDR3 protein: CASSQWTSVSYEQYF

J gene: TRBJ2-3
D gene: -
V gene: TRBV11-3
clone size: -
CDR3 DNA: TGTGCCAGCAGCTTAGGGGAGGCAGGGGTGGATACGCAGTATTTT
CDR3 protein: CASSLGEAGVDTQYF

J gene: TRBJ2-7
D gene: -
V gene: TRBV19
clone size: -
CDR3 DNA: TGTGCCAGTAGTATACAGAGGAGCTCCTACGAGCAGTACTTC
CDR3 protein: CASSIQRSSYEQYF

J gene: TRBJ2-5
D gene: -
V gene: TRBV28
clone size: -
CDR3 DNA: TGTGCCAGCAGCCGAGGGGGAGTGGAGACCCAGTACTTC
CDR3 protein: CASSRGGVETQYF

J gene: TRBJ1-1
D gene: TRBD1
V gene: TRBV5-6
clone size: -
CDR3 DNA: TGTGCCAGCAGCGGGACAGCCATGAACACTGAAGCTTTCTTT
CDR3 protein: CASSGTAMNTEAFF

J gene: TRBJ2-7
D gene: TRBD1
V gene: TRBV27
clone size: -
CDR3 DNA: TGTGCCAGCAGTCCCCTTGGACAGGGTGACTACGAGCAGTACTTC
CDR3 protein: CASSPLGQGDYEQYF

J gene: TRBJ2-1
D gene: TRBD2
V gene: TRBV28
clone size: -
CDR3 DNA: TGTGCCAGCAGTACCCGACTAGCGCTCTCCTACAATGAGCAGTTCTTC
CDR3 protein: CASSTRLALSYNEQFF

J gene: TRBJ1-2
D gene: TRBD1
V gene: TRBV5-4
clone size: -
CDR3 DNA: TGTGCCAGCAGCTTGGGGGACAGGGGGGCCTCCCATGGCTACACCTTC
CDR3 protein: CASSLGDRGASHGYTF

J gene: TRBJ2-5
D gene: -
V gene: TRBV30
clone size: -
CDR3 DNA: TGTGCCTGGAGTTCTGGGGTCGGGCAGTACTTC
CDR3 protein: CAWSSGVGQYF

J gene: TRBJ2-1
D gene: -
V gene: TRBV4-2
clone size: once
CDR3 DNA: TGTGCCAGCAGCCAAGAACCCGTGAGGGGATGGGATGAGCAGTTCTTC
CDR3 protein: CASSQEPVRGWDEQFF

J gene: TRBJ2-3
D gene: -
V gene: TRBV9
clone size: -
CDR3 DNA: TGTGCCAGCAGCGGTGGGGCTTTGGGGGCGGTAAGGGATACGCAGTATTTT
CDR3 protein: CASSGGALGAVRDTQYF

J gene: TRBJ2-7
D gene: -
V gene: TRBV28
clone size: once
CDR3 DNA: TGTGCCAGCAGTTTAAGGGGTATCTACGAGCAGTACTTC
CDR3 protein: CASSLRGIYEQYF

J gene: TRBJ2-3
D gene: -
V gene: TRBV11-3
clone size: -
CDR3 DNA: TGTGCCAGCAGGGGCAGGGCGGCAGATACGCAGTATTTT
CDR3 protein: CASRGRAADTQYF

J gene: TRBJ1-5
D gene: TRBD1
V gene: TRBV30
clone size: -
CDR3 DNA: TGTGCCTGGAGGGCCGGGACAGGGAGTCAGCCCCAGCATTTT
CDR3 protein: CAWRAGTGSQPQHF

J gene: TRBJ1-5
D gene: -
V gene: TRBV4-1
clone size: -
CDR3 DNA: TGCGCCAGCAGCCAAGGGGCAGGCAATCAGCCCCAGCATTTT
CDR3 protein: CASSQGAGNQPQHF

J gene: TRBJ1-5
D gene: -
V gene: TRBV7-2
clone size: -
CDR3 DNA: TGTGCCAGCAGCCCCACGGGGGGGCGTCAGCCCCAGCATTTT
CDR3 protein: CASSPTGGRQPQHF

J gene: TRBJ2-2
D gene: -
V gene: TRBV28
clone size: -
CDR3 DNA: TGTGCCAGCAGTTATTTGGTCAGCACCGGGGAGCTGTTTTTT
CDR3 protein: CASSYLVSTGELFF

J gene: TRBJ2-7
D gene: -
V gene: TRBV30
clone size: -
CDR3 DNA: TGTGCCTGGAGTGGAGACAGCCAGCAGTACTTC
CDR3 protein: CAWSGDSQQYF

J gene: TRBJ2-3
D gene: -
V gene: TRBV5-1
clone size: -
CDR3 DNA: TGCGCCAGCAGCTTGGACGCAACAGATACGCAGTATTTT
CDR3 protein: CASSLDATDTQYF

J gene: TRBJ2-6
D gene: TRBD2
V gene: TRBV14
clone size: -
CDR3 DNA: TGTGCCAGCAGCCCCCGGGACGGGAGGTCTGGGGCCAACGTCCTGACTTTC
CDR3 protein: CASSPRDGRSGANVLTF

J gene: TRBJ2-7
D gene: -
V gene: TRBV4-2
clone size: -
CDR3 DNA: TGTGCCAGCAGCCAAGAGGTCCAGGGCTACGAGCAGTACTTC
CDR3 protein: CASSQEVQGYEQYF